Following are 31 T cell receptor beta chains from one sample sequenced in a study of T-cell memory formation after mild COVID-19. Via MiXCR, TCRdb re-called the 5' RACE reads, giving one row per CDR3 protein. Counted here are just over 300,000 distinct CDR3 sequences, 15% to 20% occurring once; the ten biggest clones make up approximately 21%. Sequencing was done on a sample of PBMCs or a T cell subset sorted from them (not recorded which). The receptors come from a man between 18 and 35 years old who had mild COVID-19 (a few samples of this study predate the infection). Cell type and time point are not known.

The rearrangement links TRBV20-1 to TRBJ1-4; possible D gene TRBD1, 5 bases. V was clipped by 3 bases and J by 7 bases, with 15 bases between them. Germline values: CDR1 DFQATT, CDR2 SNEGSKA (reference sequence). The CDR3 totals 14 residues. CDR3 DNA: TGCAGTGCTAGCCACCGATGGGGGGGTGAAAAACTGTTTTTT. It specifies CSASHRWGGEKLFF.

J is TRBJ1-1 and V is TRBV30, with a weak D call TRBD1 (6 bases). The ends were cut back, 7 bases at V and 2 bases at J, with 20 bases in the middle. Germline loops: CDR1 GTSNPN, CDR2 SVGIG (reference sequence). The length of the CDR3 is 15 residues. The CDR3 DNA sequence: TGTGCCTTAGAAAAGTCCCCAGGGGCCAACACTGAAGCTTTCTTT. It translates to CALEKSPGANTEAFF.

V is TRBV21-1 and J is TRBJ2-2; TRBD2, the table's D call, lacks a check against the DNA. TRBV21-1 counts as a pseudogene. This CDR3 spans 15 amino acids. This CDR3 is CASSKITALLGELFF. The CDR3 coding sequence is TGTGCCAGCAGCAAAATAACGGCCCTCCTGGGGGAGCTGTTTTTT.

This clonotype was seen a handful of times. This chain joins TRBV6-5 and TRBJ1-6; D perhaps matches TRBD1 (6 bases). V was cut by 6 bases and J by 7 bases, with 16 bases left in between. CDR3 length: 15 amino acids. Germline values: CDR1 MNHEY, CDR2 SVGAGI. The CDR3 is CASSSRQGWNSPLHF. CDR3 bases: TGTGCCAGCAGCTCACGCCAGGGGTGGAATTCACCCCTCCACTTT.

This clonotype was seen a few times. The V call is TRBV7-9, the J call TRBJ2-1; D not resolved. CDR1 is SEHNR and CDR2 is FQNEAQ in the germline V gene (reference sequence). This CDR3 region has 12 residues. With 3 bases removed from V and 10 bases from J, the gap between germline ends came to 10 bases. Here the CDR3 DNA reads TGTGCCAGCAGCTTTCCGGCCGGAGAGCAGTTCTTC. It is translated as CASSFPAGEQFF.

The V gene is TRBV7-2, the J gene TRBJ2-5; a possible D gene is TRBD1 (6 bases). From germline, CDR1 is SGHTA and CDR2 FQGNSA. Between the trimmed V and J ends, which lost 5 bases and 7 bases, there was a span of 14 bases. This CDR3 has 13 residues. The CDR3 nucleotides read TGTGCCAGCAGCCGGGACATCAGTTGGACCCAGTACTTC. Amino acid sequence: CASSRDISWTQYF. The variable domain in full, completed from reference TRBV7-2 and TRBJ2-5, reads GAGVSQSPSNKVTEKGKDVELRCDPISGHTALYWYRQSLGQGLEFLIYFQGNSAPDKSGLPSDRFSAERTGGSVSTLTIQRTQQEDSAVYLCASSRDISWTQYFGPGTRLLVL.

This clonotype was seen more than once but under ten times. The genes are TRBV7-9 and TRBJ2-7; 7 nucleotides line up with TRBD1. CDR3 length: 13 amino acids. V dropped 10 bases and J dropped 0; count of bases not matched to a gene: 6. CDR1 is SEHNR, CDR2 FQNEAQ, per germline (reference sequence). CDR3 nucleotides: TGTGCCATCGCGGACAGGATCTCCTACGAGCAGTACGTC. As protein: CAIADRISYEQYV.

This clonotype was seen only a few times. V gene TRBV3-1 combines with J gene TRBJ2-1; perhaps TRBD2 as D (7 bases). Trimming removed 3 bases from V and 7 bases from J, with 16 bases in between. The CDR3 is 15 amino acids. Germline V gene lookup returns CDR1 LGHDT and CDR2 YNNKEL (reference sequence). The CDR3 bases are TGTGCCAGCAGCCAGATGGGGGGGCCCCATAATGAGCAGTTCTTC. As protein: CASSQMGGPHNEQFF.

This sequence joins TRBV3-1 and TRBJ2-6, with TRBD1 identical over 10 bases. Germline V gene data show CDR1 as LGHDT and CDR2 as YNNKEL (reference sequence). The J segment lost 0 bases and the V segment lost 0 bases, leaving 8 bases of the junction unmatched. There are 20 residues in the CDR3. For the CDR3, the DNA is TGTGCCAGCAGCCAAGAGGTCTTCGGACAGGGGGTCTCTGGGGCCAACGTCCTGACTTTC. It codes for CASSQEVFGQGVSGANVLTF.

The chain uses TRBV5-1 and TRBJ2-2; D remains unclear. The CDR3 runs to 18 residues. CDR1 is SGHRS and CDR2 is YFSETQ in the germline V gene. Deletions cut 3 bases from V and 5 bases from J, with 23 bases between. This CDR3 is CASSYGFSSDLKTGELFF. As DNA, the CDR3 is TGCGCCAGCAGCTACGGATTCTCATCAGACCTCAAGACCGGGGAGCTGTTTTTT.

This clonotype was observed at least ten times. The V gene is TRBV7-8, the J gene TRBJ2-3, with unresolved D. This CDR3 has 13 residues. V gave up 4 bases and J gave up 1 base, with 6 bases separating them. The germline V gene encodes CDR1 SGHVS and CDR2 FQNEAQ. The CDR3 is CASSWAGTDTQYF. CDR3 coding DNA: TGTGCCAGCAGCTGGGCAGGCACAGATACGCAGTATTTT.

J is TRBJ1-6 and V is TRBV7-6; D possibly corresponds to TRBD1 (5 bases). V was pared by 2 bases and J by 7 bases, with 12 bases between. The V gene's germline CDR1 is SGHVS and CDR2 FNYEAQ. This CDR3 has 15 residues. The CDR3 nucleotides are TGTGCCAGCAGCTTAAACGGGGGGAGGAATTCACCCCTCCACTTT. It codes for CASSLNGGRNSPLHF.

This clonotype has just a few counts. The chain combines TRBV4-3 with TRBJ1-5; D is uncertain. This CDR3 spans 13 amino acids. The V gene's germline CDR1 is LGHNA and CDR2 YSLEER. The V end lost 0 bases, the J end lost 7 bases, and 7 bases lay between the germline ends. The CDR3 loop reads CASSQEEEQPQHF. The DNA of the CDR3 is TGCGCCAGCAGCCAAGAAGAGGAACAGCCCCAGCATTTT.

The chain has TRBV20-1 and TRBJ2-5; perhaps TRBD2 as D (6 bases). Per germline, CDR1 DFQATT and CDR2 SNEGSKA (reference sequence). The CDR3 extends over 13 amino acids. V was clipped by 3 bases and J by 6 bases, with 14 bases between them. The CDR3 DNA reads TGCAGTGCTAGTGGTGGGGGGAGTCAGACCCAGTACTTC. Translated: CSASGGGSQTQYF.

This clonotype occurred a few times. J is TRBJ2-3 and V is TRBV20-1, with TRBD2 as a possible D gene (6 bases). With 6 bases removed from V and 3 bases from J, the gap between germline ends came to 13 bases. CDR3 length: 13 residues. CDR1 is DFQATT, CDR2 SNEGSKA, per germline (reference sequence). CDR3 in amino acids: CSAAGTFTDTQYF. The CDR3 bases are TGCAGTGCCGCCGGGACTTTTACAGATACGCAGTATTTT.

The V gene is TRBV6-5, the J gene TRBJ2-7; the D gene is possibly TRBD1 (6 bases). Per the germline V gene, CDR1 is MNHEY and CDR2 is SVGAGI. The CDR3 has 15 residues. V gave up 3 bases and J gave up 1 base, with 13 bases separating them. Written as DNA, the CDR3 is TGTGCCAGCAGTTATGGGACAAGGGTGTCCTACGAGCAGTACTTC. Residues: CASSYGTRVSYEQYF.

This clonotype was observed a handful of times. The rearrangement links TRBV4-3 to TRBJ1-2; no clear D. Trimming shortened V by 0 bases and J by 4 bases, and 6 bases separated the two germline ends. The CDR3 consists of 13 residues. Germline assignment: CDR1 LGHNA and CDR2 YSLEER. The CDR3 protein is CASSQESFYGYTF. The CDR3 DNA reads TGCGCCAGCAGCCAAGAATCTTTCTATGGCTACACCTTC.

The chain has TRBV5-1 and TRBJ1-2; D is undetermined. The CDR3 is 14 amino acids. The V gene's germline CDR1 is SGHRS and CDR2 YFSETQ. The V gene lost 4 bases and the J gene lost 10 bases, with 20 bases spanning the gap. The CDR3 DNA sequence: TGCGCCAGCAGCCTCCCCGGGGTAGTGGTGGACTACACCTTC. Translating it yields CASSLPGVVVDYTF.

The chain uses TRBV11-1 and TRBJ2-7; D perhaps matches TRBD2 (7 bases). Germline CDR1 SGHAT, CDR2 FQDESV (reference sequence). With 4 bases removed from V and 6 bases from J, the gap between germline ends came to 19 bases. The CDR3 sequence is 15 residues long. This CDR3 reads CASSSGGRSSGEQYF. CDR3 DNA: TGTGCCAGCAGCTCGGGGGGCCGATCTTCCGGCGAGCAGTACTTC. The full variable domain, rest sourced from reference TRBV11-1 and TRBJ2-7, is EAEVAQSPRYKITEKSQAVAFWCDPISGHATLYWYRQILGQGPELLVQFQDESVVDDSQLPKDRFSAERLKGVDSTLKIQPAELGDSAMYLCASSSGGRSSGEQYFGPGTRLTVT.

The V and J genes are TRBV12-3 or TRBV12-4 and TRBJ2-3; a possible D gene is TRBD2 (5 bases). The CDR3 has 14 residues. Trimming removed 5 bases from V and 4 bases from J, with 13 bases in between. The CDR3 region has the DNA TGTGCCAGCAGTACTAGGGCTCAGCCAGATACGCAGTATTTT. It is translated as CASSTRAQPDTQYF.

This clonotype was observed a few times. This chain connects TRBV20-1 to TRBJ2-7; TRBD2 matches at 9 bases. V lost 4 bases, J lost 3 bases, and 4 bases stayed unmatched. The CDR3 sequence is 13 residues long. Germline-derived CDR1 and CDR2 are DFQATT and SNEGSKA (reference sequence). Here the CDR3 reads CSAKGLAVYEQYV. CDR3 nucleotide sequence: TGCAGTGCTAAGGGACTAGCCGTCTACGAGCAGTACGTC.

The chain carries TRBV4-1 and TRBJ1-4, with D perhaps TRBD1 (6 bases). The V end was cut by 0 bases, the J end by 5 bases, with 19 bases between. Looked up from germline, CDR1 is MGHRA and CDR2 is YSYEKL. The CDR3 has 18 amino acids. The CDR3 sequence is CASSQDQGGAFLNEKLFF. The CDR3 bases are TGCGCCAGCAGCCAAGATCAAGGGGGAGCCTTCCTGAATGAAAAACTGTTTTTT.

This sequence joins TRBV5-1 and TRBJ2-2; the D gene is possibly TRBD2 (6 bases). The V end was cut by 2 bases, the J end by 4 bases, with 9 bases between. Germline V gene sequence: CDR1 SGHRS, CDR2 YFSETQ. The CDR3 is 14 amino acids. The CDR3 sequence is CASSFAGSTGELFF. The CDR3 nucleotides read TGCGCCAGCAGCTTCGCGGGGTCCACCGGGGAGCTGTTTTTT.

The rearrangement joins TRBV7-2 to TRBJ2-3, with 13 bases that match TRBD2. Germline V CDR1 and CDR2: SGHTA, FQGNSA. This CDR3 comprises 19 residues. After removal of 5 bases from V and 0 bases from J, the junction contained 11 bases not matched to a gene. CDR3 in DNA: TGTGCCAGCAGCCTGCCGGGACTAGCGGGGTCCACTAGCACAGATACGCAGTATTTT. Amino acids: CASSLPGLAGSTSTDTQYF.

V usage is TRBV3-1 and J usage is TRBJ2-3; D gene uncertain. Germline V gives CDR1 LGHDT, CDR2 YNNKEL (reference sequence). This CDR3 has 15 amino acids. V dropped 4 bases and J dropped 1 base, with 12 bases sitting between them. In DNA form, the CDR3 reads TGTGCCAGCAGCCTAACCTTGATTGGCACAGATACGCAGTATTTT. It encodes CASSLTLIGTDTQYF.

This clonotype was seen a handful of times. Here the CDR3 reads CSARSRGDGYTF. The DNA of the CDR3 is TGCAGTGCTAGGAGTAGGGGTGATGGCTACACCTTC. The rearrangement joins TRBV20-1 to TRBJ1-2; D possibly corresponds to TRBD1 (5 bases). This CDR3 has 12 amino acids. Looked up from germline, CDR1 is DFQATT and CDR2 is SNEGSKA (reference sequence). V was cut by 3 bases and J by 6 bases, with 11 bases left in between.

The V and J genes are TRBV7-9 and TRBJ2-7; D gene ambiguous. CDR3 size: 14 residues. Trimming cost V 8 bases and J 2 bases, with 16 bases left between them. Germline V gene lookup returns CDR1 SEHNR and CDR2 FQNEAQ (reference sequence). The CDR3 spells CASGPYMGTYEQYF. CDR3 nucleotides: TGTGCCAGCGGACCTTACATGGGGACCTACGAGCAGTACTTC.

This clonotype has only a few counts. The V call is TRBV29-1, the J call TRBJ2-7; 9 bases line up with TRBD1. Losses at the gene ends were 6 bases for V and 3 bases for J; bases not matched to a gene: 6. CDR3 length: 13 residues. CDR1 SQVTM and CDR2 ANQGSEA come from the germline V gene. CDR3 amino acids: CSVETGGGYEQYF. In DNA, the CDR3 is TGCAGCGTCGAGACAGGGGGTGGCTACGAGCAGTACTTC.

This chain links TRBV30 with TRBJ2-5; no clear D. Germline V CDR1 and CDR2: GTSNPN, SVGIG (reference sequence). V gave up 2 bases and J gave up 7 bases, with 17 bases separating them. The CDR3 contains 14 residues. In DNA, the CDR3 is TGTGCCTGGAGTATCGCGGACCCGGTCGGGACCCAGTACTTC. Protein product: CAWSIADPVGTQYF.

The CDR3: CASSAIQGATYNEQFF. The CDR3 DNA reads as TGTGCCAGCAGCGCGATCCAGGGGGCCACCTACAATGAGCAGTTCTTC. V gene TRBV11-2 combines with J gene TRBJ2-1; 8 bases are shared with TRBD1. CDR1 is SGHAT, CDR2 FQNNGV, per germline. CDR3 length equals 16 residues. Trimming cost V 5 bases and J 2 bases; bases outside gene matches: 8.

The gene calls are TRBV3-1 and TRBJ2-5; D remains ambiguous. This CDR3 contains 11 residues. Between the trimmed V and J ends, which lost 1 base and 8 bases, there was a span of 5 bases. CDR1 LGHDT and CDR2 YNNKEL come from the germline V gene (reference sequence). CDR3 bases: TGTGCCAGCAGCCAAGGCGTTACCCAGTACTTC. Its translation: CASSQGVTQYF.